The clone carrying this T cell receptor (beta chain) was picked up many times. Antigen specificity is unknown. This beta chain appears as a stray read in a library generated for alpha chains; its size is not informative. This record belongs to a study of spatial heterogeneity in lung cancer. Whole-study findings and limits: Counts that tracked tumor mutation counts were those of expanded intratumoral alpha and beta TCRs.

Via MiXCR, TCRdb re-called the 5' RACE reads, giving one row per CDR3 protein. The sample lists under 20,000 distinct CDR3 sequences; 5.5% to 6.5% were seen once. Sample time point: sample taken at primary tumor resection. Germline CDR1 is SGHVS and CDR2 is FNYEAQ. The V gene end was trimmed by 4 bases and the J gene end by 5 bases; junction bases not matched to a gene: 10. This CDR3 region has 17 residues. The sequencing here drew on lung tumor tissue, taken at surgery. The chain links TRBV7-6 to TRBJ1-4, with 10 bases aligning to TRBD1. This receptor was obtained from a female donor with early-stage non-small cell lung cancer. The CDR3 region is CASSSAKDRGSNEKLFF. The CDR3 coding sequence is TGTGCCAGCAGCTCGGCCAAGGACAGGGGGTCAAATGAAAAACTGTTTTTT.